These 9 T cell receptor beta chains share one sample of origin, sequenced in a study of cytomegalovirus exposure and HLA in healthy donors. Assay: immunoSEQ multiplex PCR; the TCRdb copy retains only in-frame clones and omits some. Seen here are around 180,000 clones, 84% observed once, and the top ten hold 6% to 9%. The sequenced material came from PBMCs. These receptors originate from a man aged 18 to 29 in good health and CMV-seropositive.

The chain has TRBV7-3 and TRBJ2-2; 12 nucleotides match TRBD2. Germline V gene lookup returns CDR1 SGHTA and CDR2 FQGTGA. V trimming: 3 bases; J trimming: 4 bases; junction bases outside the gene matches: 3. The CDR3 is 16 amino acids. CDR3: CASSLTSGSFTGELFF. For the CDR3, the DNA is TGTGCCAGCAGCTTGACTAGCGGGAGTTTCACCGGGGAGCTGTTTTTT.

The chain recombines TRBV6-1 with TRBJ2-1, with TRBD2 identical over 8 bases. J lost 6 bases, V lost 3 bases, and 7 bases had no gene match. CDR1 is MNHNS and CDR2 is SASEGT in the germline V gene. This CDR3 is built from 15 residues. The CDR3 loop is CASSDLAGGLNEQFF. The CDR3 nucleotides read TGTGCCAGCAGTGACTTGGCGGGAGGCCTCAATGAGCAGTTCTTC.

V usage is TRBV6-4 and J usage is TRBJ2-2; 11 nucleotides align to TRBD1. The V segment lost 1 base and the J segment 4 bases; nucleotides outside the gene matches: 8. CDR1 is MRHNA and CDR2 is SNTAGT in the germline V gene. This CDR3 region has 18 residues. CDR3 sequence: CASSDWDRGLVCTGELFF. CDR3 DNA: TGTGCCAGCAGTGACTGGGACAGGGGGTTAGTTTGCACCGGGGAGCTGTTTTTT.

The rearrangement links TRBV5-1 to TRBJ2-7, with D possibly being TRBD1 (6 bases). CDR3 size: 14 residues. The germline V and J ends were trimmed by 0 bases and 3 bases, with 10 bases remaining between them. Germline V gene sequence: CDR1 SGHRS, CDR2 YFSETQ. The CDR3: CASSLVAGDYEQYF. CDR3 nucleotides: TGCGCCAGCAGCTTGGTCGCAGGGGACTACGAGCAGTACTTC.

V is TRBV11-2 and J is TRBJ2-5, with 9 bases fitting TRBD2. The CDR3 contains 18 residues. With 5 bases clipped from V and 1 base from J, the junction kept 14 bases outside the gene matches. The germline gives CDR1 SGHAT, CDR2 FQNNGV. The CDR3 DNA reads TGTGCCAGCAGCCTTACTCCCGGGACTAGCAAGGCCCAAGAGACCCAGTACTTC. Translating it yields CASSLTPGTSKAQETQYF.

The V call is TRBV29-1, the J call TRBJ2-1, with a possible D match to TRBD1 (6 bases). This CDR3 spans 17 amino acids. CDR1 is SQVTM and CDR2 is ANQGSEA in the germline V gene. V lost 5 bases to trimming and J lost 0 bases, with 20 bases between them. The CDR3 region is CSVSVLQGLYSYNEQFF. In DNA, the CDR3 is TGCAGCGTTTCAGTTCTTCAGGGGCTCTACTCCTACAATGAGCAGTTCTTC.

This sequence joins TRBV7-3 and TRBJ2-1; tentatively, D is TRBD2 (5 bases). This CDR3 comprises 15 residues. Trimming left V 0 bases short and J 2 bases short, with 8 bases between. Germline CDR1 reads SGHTA; CDR2 reads FQGTGA. CDR3 loop: CASSLTADPYNEQFF. The CDR3 DNA reads as TGTGCCAGCAGCTTAACAGCGGATCCCTACAATGAGCAGTTCTTC.

This rearrangement joins TRBV6-6 to TRBJ2-7; 10 nucleotides agree with TRBD2. The CDR3 is 16 amino acids. Germline values: CDR1 MNHNY, CDR2 SVGAGI (reference sequence). The V segment lost 5 bases and the J segment 1 base; nucleotides outside the gene matches: 8. CDR3 bases: TGTGCCAGCAGTAGCGGGAGGGCCCTCGGGTCCTACGAGCAGTACTTC. Translating it yields CASSSGRALGSYEQYF.

The chain joins TRBV2 to TRBJ2-7, with 11 bases lining up with TRBD2. From germline, CDR1 is SNHLY and CDR2 FYNNEI. CDR3 length: 15 amino acids. J gave up 1 base and V 4 bases, and 3 bases lay outside the gene matches. The CDR3 reads CASSGRTSGSYEQYF. The DNA for the CDR3 is TGTGCCAGCAGTGGAAGGACTAGCGGGTCCTACGAGCAGTACTTC. Drawing the rest from reference TRBV2 and TRBJ2-7, the complete variable domain is EPEVTQTPSHQVTQMGQEVILRCVPISNHLYFYWYRQILGQKVEFLVSFYNNEISEKSEIFDDQFSVERPDGSNFTLKIRSTKLEDSAMYFCASSGRTSGSYEQYFGPGTRLTVT.